The next 24 T cell receptor beta chains were all read from a single sample in a study of T-cell memory formation after mild COVID-19. One entry per CDR3 protein, called by TCRdb with MiXCR from the 5' RACE reads. The sample yields 250,000 to 350,000 distinct CDR3 sequences, about 13% seen once. Sequenced: PBMCs or a T cell subset sorted from them (not recorded which). The receptors were sampled from a young man who had mild COVID-19 (a few samples of this study predate the infection). Cell type and time point are not known.

The chain recombines TRBV6-2 or TRBV6-3 with TRBJ1-1; TRBD1 aligns across 7 bases. The CDR3 runs to 13 residues. Per germline, CDR1 MNHEY and CDR2 SVGEGT. With 8 bases clipped from V and 2 bases from J, the junction kept 5 bases outside the gene matches. This chain's CDR3 is CASVRDRNTEAFF. DNA for the CDR3: TGTGCCAGCGTCCGGGACAGAAACACTGAAGCTTTCTTT.

This clonotype was recorded a few times. The V call is TRBV27, the J call TRBJ2-2, with D possibly TRBD2 on 6 matching bases. Looked up from germline, CDR1 is MNHEY and CDR2 is SMNVEV (reference sequence). CDR3 length: 13 amino acids. V lost 7 bases to trimming and J lost 6 bases, with 12 bases between them. CDR3 sequence reads: CASMWRGSGELFF. The CDR3, as DNA: TGTGCCAGCATGTGGAGGGGATCCGGGGAGCTGTTTTTT.

The chain joins TRBV4-1 to TRBJ1-5, with D unclear. The germline CDR1 and CDR2 sequences are MGHRA and YSYEKL. The V end lost 6 bases, the J end lost 4 bases, and 22 bases lay between the germline ends. The CDR3 runs 17 residues. CDR3 sequence reads: CASRKGPTSGLNQPQHF. CDR3 nucleotides: TGCGCCAGCAGGAAAGGCCCCACCTCGGGCCTGAATCAGCCCCAGCATTTT.

The chain couples TRBV5-1 to TRBJ2-5, with D hard to call. Looked up from germline, CDR1 is SGHRS and CDR2 is YFSETQ. The CDR3 has 12 amino acids. V dropped 5 bases and J dropped 1 base, with 6 bases sitting between them. For the CDR3, the DNA is TGCGCCAGCAGTAGCTCCCAAGAGACCCAGTACTTC. It codes for CASSSSQETQYF.

The CDR3 nucleotides are TGTGCCAGCAGCAAAACTGGACAGGGTGGAGATACGCAGTATTTT. Its protein product is CASSKTGQGGDTQYF. V is TRBV7-2 and J is TRBJ2-3; 8 bases fit TRBD1. V was clipped by 5 bases and J by 5 bases; unmatched bases: 9. Germline V gene lookup returns CDR1 SGHTA and CDR2 FQGNSA. This CDR3 region has 15 residues.

This clonotype has a count of ten or more. The V call is TRBV12-3 or TRBV12-4, the J call TRBJ1-6; perhaps TRBD1 as D (5 bases). The CDR3 length is 15 residues. Trimming cost V 6 bases and J 10 bases, with 19 bases left between them. CDR3: CASSLRDPRDSPLHF. DNA for the CDR3: TGTGCCAGCAGCCTTCGGGACCCTAGGGACTCACCCCTCCACTTT.

V gene TRBV10-3 combines with J gene TRBJ1-6; no definite D call. The CDR3 has 12 residues. Germline V gene lookup returns CDR1 ENHRY and CDR2 SYGVKD. V was clipped by 5 bases and J by 7 bases, with 6 bases between them. CDR3 nucleotides: TGTGCCATCAGTCAATCAAATTCACCCCTCCACTTT. Its protein product is CAISQSNSPLHF.

This chain links TRBV10-3 with TRBJ1-1; 7 bases map to TRBD1. This CDR3 spans 15 amino acids. In germline, CDR1 is ENHRY, CDR2 SYGVKD. The V gene end was trimmed by 4 bases and the J gene end by 0 bases; junction bases not matched to a gene: 5. CDR3 sequence: CAISANTGVNTEAFF. The DNA of the CDR3 is TGTGCCATCAGTGCAAACACAGGGGTGAACACTGAAGCTTTCTTT.

The gene calls are TRBV3-1 and TRBJ2-3; the match to TRBD1 covers 10 bases. After removal of 5 bases from V and 4 bases from J, the junction contained 6 bases not matched to a gene. CDR3 size: 15 residues. Per the germline V gene, CDR1 is LGHDT and CDR2 is YNNKEL (reference sequence). CDR3 region: CASSYYGQGADTQYF. The CDR3 nucleotides read TGTGCCAGCAGCTATTACGGACAGGGGGCAGATACGCAGTATTTT.

This clonotype was detected only a few times. The CDR3 nucleotides read TGCGCCAGCAGTCAAATCCCGGGACAGGGGGTCAATGAGCAGTTCTTC. This translates into CASSQIPGQGVNEQFF. The rearrangement joins TRBV5-1 to TRBJ2-1; 11 bases are a match to TRBD1. The V gene end was trimmed by 5 bases and the J gene end by 6 bases; junction bases not matched to a gene: 10. Looked up from germline, CDR1 is SGHRS and CDR2 is YFSETQ. The CDR3 is 16 amino acids. The full variable domain, its missing parts supplied by reference TRBV5-1 and TRBJ2-1, is KAGVTQTPRYLIKTRGQQVTLSCSPISGHRSVSWYQQTPGQGLQFLFEYFSETQRNKGNFPGRFSGRQFSNSRSEMNVSTLELGDSALYLCASSQIPGQGVNEQFFGPGTRLTVL.

Only a few counts were recorded for this clonotype. The chain combines TRBV7-2 with TRBJ1-1; D is unclear. This CDR3 region has 14 residues. Trimming stripped 2 bases from V and 0 bases from J, with 7 bases between. The V gene's germline CDR1 is SGHTA and CDR2 FQGNSA. The CDR3 DNA reads TGTGCCAGCAGCTTAAGGACTTTGAACACTGAAGCTTTCTTT. Translation: CASSLRTLNTEAFF.

This clonotype was counted a few times. The junction differs from germline at one of its ends, possibly a read error. This sequence joins TRBV7-3 and TRBJ1-6; 7 bases are a match to TRBD1. The germline gives CDR1 SGHTA, CDR2 FQGTGA. This CDR3 has 13 residues. The CDR3 DNA follows: TGTGCCACCAGGGACAGAGAAGATTCGCCCCTCCACTTT. As protein: CATRDREDSPLHF.

This clonotype was seen ten or more times. This chain connects TRBV12-3 or TRBV12-4 to TRBJ1-1; 8 nucleotides line up with TRBD1. V lost 4 bases and J lost 5; bases outside the gene matches: 6. CDR3 length: 14 residues. The CDR3 region is CASSSQGAGTEAFF. The CDR3 region has the DNA TGTGCCAGCAGTTCGCAGGGGGCGGGTACTGAAGCTTTCTTT.

The genes are TRBV18 and TRBJ2-7; possibly TRBD1 for D (5 bases). Trimming removed 1 base from V and 3 bases from J, with 7 bases in between. The CDR3 loop spans 13 amino acids. Germline CDR1 is KGHSH and CDR2 is LQKENI. The CDR3 sequence: CASSPQDSYEQYV. The CDR3 DNA reads TGTGCCAGCTCACCACAAGACAGCTACGAGCAGTACGTC.

The chain recombines TRBV5-1 with TRBJ2-2; 13 bases are a match to TRBD2. Germline V lookup: CDR1 SGHRS, CDR2 YFSETQ. The CDR3 totals 16 residues. Losses at the gene ends were 2 bases for V and 4 bases for J; bases not matched to a gene: 2. The CDR3 sequence is CASSFTSGGATGELFF. CDR3 DNA: TGCGCCAGCAGCTTTACTAGCGGGGGGGCCACCGGGGAGCTGTTTTTT.

V and J are TRBV20-1 and TRBJ2-2, with 7 bases fitting TRBD1. Germline V lookup: CDR1 DFQATT, CDR2 SNEGSKA (reference sequence). V lost 0 bases, J lost 0 bases, and 13 bases stayed unmatched. The length of the CDR3 is 19 residues. CDR3 nucleotide sequence: TGCAGTGCTAGAGACCCGGTCCAGGGGGTTCTGGCGAACACCGGGGAGCTGTTTTTT. It translates to CSARDPVQGVLANTGELFF.

This clonotype was picked up a small number of times. The rearrangement uses TRBV28 and TRBJ1-6; 7 bases align to TRBD1. This CDR3 spans 15 amino acids. Looked up from germline, CDR1 is MDHEN and CDR2 is SYDVKM. V lost 7 bases to trimming and J lost 11 bases; unmatched junction nucleotides: 14. CDR3 DNA: TGTGCCAGCAATGGGATTGGACAGGTTAGGGCACCCCTCCACTTT. Translation: CASNGIGQVRAPLHF. Full variable domain (missing parts from reference TRBV28 and TRBJ1-6): DVKVTQSSRYLVKRTGEKVFLECVQDMDHENMFWYRQDPGLGLRLIYFSYDVKMKEKGDIPEGYSVSREKKERFSLILESASTNQTSMYLCASNGIGQVRAPLHFGNGTRLTVT.

This clonotype was recorded a few times. The chain is built from TRBV7-9 and TRBJ2-2; 12 bases are shared with TRBD1. The CDR3 is 19 amino acids. Trimming cost V 5 bases and J 4 bases; bases outside gene matches: 14. Germline lookup yields CDR1 SEHNR and CDR2 FQNEAQ (reference sequence). The chain's CDR3 is CASSGTGGPQADSTGELFF. The CDR3 bases are TGTGCCAGCAGCGGGACAGGGGGCCCGCAAGCAGATTCCACCGGGGAGCTGTTTTTT.

The chain uses TRBV20-1 and TRBJ1-6; perhaps TRBD1 as D (5 bases). Germline CDR1 is DFQATT and CDR2 is SNEGSKA (reference sequence). The CDR3 has 14 residues. Trimming took off 3 bases at V and 6 bases at J, with 12 bases between the two ends. CDR3 region: CSASSGPINSPLHF. The CDR3 nucleotides are TGCAGTGCTAGTTCAGGGCCCATTAATTCACCCCTCCACTTT.

This clonotype was detected many times. The chain joins TRBV7-9 to TRBJ2-7; 8 nucleotides match TRBD2. The length of the CDR3 is 14 residues. Germline CDR1 SEHNR, CDR2 FQNEAQ (reference sequence). V was pared by 2 bases and J by 2 bases, with 2 bases of the junction left unmatched. The CDR3 nucleotides read TGTGCCAGCAGCTTAACTAGCGGCCCCTACGAGCAGTACTTC. Protein: CASSLTSGPYEQYF.

This clonotype appeared a few times. The chain employs TRBV20-1 and TRBJ2-5; D may be TRBD1 (6 bases). CDR1 DFQATT and CDR2 SNEGSKA come from the germline V gene (reference sequence). The CDR3 is made up of 14 amino acids. V was pared by 5 bases and J by 3 bases, with 16 bases between. In nucleotides, the CDR3 is TGCAGTGCTCCAACAGGGTGGTGGGAAGAGACCCAGTACTTC. Amino acid sequence: CSAPTGWWEETQYF.

This clonotype was counted a few times. The rearrangement links TRBV3-1 to TRBJ1-1; D not resolved. V was shortened by 4 bases and J by 7 bases, with 7 bases between the two germline ends. The germline V gene encodes CDR1 LGHDT and CDR2 YNNKEL (reference sequence). The CDR3 has 11 residues. CDR3 DNA: TGTGCCAGCAGCCGCCGAGGTGAAGCTTTCTTT. Amino acid sequence: CASSRRGEAFF.

The chain is built from TRBV6-4 and TRBJ1-5, with D tentatively TRBD1 (5 bases). This CDR3 has 20 residues. Germline V gives CDR1 MRHNA, CDR2 SNTAGT. V was trimmed by 0 bases and J by 0 bases, leaving 21 bases between them. The CDR3 nucleotides read TGTGCCAGCAGTGACTCACTGACCGTCCCCCGGGGGTATAGCAATCAGCCCCAGCATTTT. Its translation is CASSDSLTVPRGYSNQPQHF.

This clonotype has just a few counts. This chain links TRBV29-1 with TRBJ1-2, with D possibly TRBD1 on 5 matching bases. CDR1 SQVTM and CDR2 ANQGSEA come from the germline V gene. The CDR3 length is 14 residues. Between the trimmed V and J ends, which lost 6 bases and 7 bases, there was a span of 21 bases. The CDR3 DNA reads TGCAGCGTCGCCACGGGGGGTGTTATGAGTGGCTACACCTTC. Protein product: CSVATGGVMSGYTF. The entire variable domain, with the rest obtained from reference TRBV29-1 and TRBJ1-2, is as follows: SAVISQKPSRDICQRGTSLTIQCQVDSQVTMMFWYRQQPGQSLTLIATANQGSEATYESGFVIDKFPISRPNLTFSTLTVSNMSPEDSSIYLCSVATGGVMSGYTFGSGTRLTVV.